The 19 T cell receptor beta chains presented below share a single source sample, sequenced in a study of spatial heterogeneity in lung cancer. This sample's time point: sample taken at primary tumor resection. Their antigens remain unidentified. TCRdb re-called the 5' RACE reads with MiXCR, one entry per CDR3 protein. The repertoire holds roughly 10,000 distinct CDR3 sequences, with roughly 6% as singletons. Findings and limits, study-wide: Counts of expanded intratumoral alpha and beta TCRs tracked tumor mutation counts.

The specimen was lung tumor tissue, collected at surgery. The receptor source for this set is a male donor with early-stage non-small cell lung cancer.

The sample holds many counts of this clonotype. The chain uses TRBV20-1 and TRBJ2-3, with TRBD1 identical over 10 bases. The CDR3 is 20 amino acids. J lost 1 base, V lost 3 bases, and 19 bases had no gene match. CDR1 is DFQATT and CDR2 is SNEGSKA in the germline V gene (reference sequence). Written as DNA, the CDR3 is TGCAGTGCTAGTAGGTGGGACAGGGGAGTGAGGTGGAGTGGCACAGATACGCAGTATTTT. Translation gives CSASRWDRGVRWSGTDTQYF.

This clonotype was counted many times. The chain uses TRBV7-8 and TRBJ1-2, with 7 bases that match TRBD1. After removal of 3 bases from V and 5 bases from J, the junction contained 3 bases not matched to a gene. CDR3 size: 13 residues. Germline CDR1 reads SGHVS; CDR2 reads FQNEAQ. The CDR3 reads CASSLGTVYGYTF. CDR3 sequence (DNA): TGTGCCAGCAGCTTGGGGACAGTTTATGGCTACACCTTC.

At least ten counts were recorded for this clonotype. This chain joins TRBV20-1 and TRBJ2-1; D unresolved. V lost 1 base, J lost 5 bases, and 3 bases lay in between. The CDR3 spans 11 residues. CDR1 is DFQATT and CDR2 is SNEGSKA in the germline V gene (reference sequence). The CDR3 DNA is TGCAGTGCTAGAGGGGACAATGAGCAGTTCTTC. This codes for CSARGDNEQFF.

This clonotype was picked up a small number of times. The chain is built from TRBV30 and TRBJ2-7; no clear D. Germline V gives CDR1 GTSNPN, CDR2 SVGIG (reference sequence). The CDR3 has 14 residues. V lost 2 bases, J lost 6 bases, and 17 bases lay in between. This CDR3 is CAWSPVGTRSEQYF. CDR3 DNA: TGTGCCTGGAGTCCTGTCGGTACACGAAGCGAGCAGTACTTC.

This clonotype appeared many times. The chain joins TRBV6-5 to TRBJ1-2; weak D call: TRBD1 (6 bases). Germline assignment: CDR1 MNHEY and CDR2 SVGAGI. There are 15 residues in the CDR3. Trimming stripped 0 bases from V and 0 bases from J, with 8 bases between. CDR3 residues: CASSYSGASNYGYTF. CDR3 sequence (DNA): TGTGCCAGCAGTTACTCGGGGGCCTCTAACTATGGCTACACCTTC.

There are many counts of this clonotype. The chain employs TRBV18 and TRBJ2-6, with D uncertain. Germline CDR1 and CDR2: KGHSH and LQKENI. The CDR3 runs to 17 residues. Between the trimmed V and J ends, which lost 0 bases and 4 bases, there was a span of 13 bases. The CDR3, as DNA: TGTGCCAGCTCACCACCGTACAGCCTTGGCGGGGCCAACGTCCTGACTTTC. Translated: CASSPPYSLGGANVLTF.

This chain links TRBV20-1 with TRBJ2-7; weak D call: TRBD2 (7 bases). The V and J ends lost 2 bases and 2 bases respectively, with 13 bases between them. CDR3 length: 14 residues. Germline lookup yields CDR1 DFQATT and CDR2 SNEGSKA (reference sequence). This CDR3 reads CSARRGGGAYEQYF. DNA for the CDR3: TGCAGTGCTAGACGAGGGGGGGGTGCCTACGAGCAGTACTTC.

This clonotype was recorded a few times. The J gene is TRBJ1-3, the V gene TRBV7-9; D is uncertain. V was trimmed by 1 base and J by 6 bases, leaving 10 bases between them. This CDR3 has 14 residues. Germline V gene data show CDR1 as SEHNR and CDR2 as FQNEAQ (reference sequence). The CDR3 nucleotides are TGTGCCAGCAGCTTAGGGGCGCGTATAAACACCATATATTTT. Amino acid sequence: CASSLGARINTIYF.

This clonotype was seen only a few times. V and J are TRBV4-2 and TRBJ2-5; 11 bases are shared with TRBD1. Germline CDR1 and CDR2: LGHNA and YNFKEQ. J gave up 4 bases and V 1 base, and 2 bases lay outside the gene matches. This CDR3 is built from 15 residues. Here the CDR3 DNA reads TGTGCCAGCAGCCAAGGGACAGGGGGCGTAGAGACCCAGTACTTC. Translation: CASSQGTGGVETQYF.

This clonotype was recorded a few times. The CDR3 region is CASSWTSTYEQYF. Here the CDR3 DNA reads TGTGCCAGCAGCTGGACCTCTACCTACGAGCAGTACTTC. The chain links TRBV5-6 to TRBJ2-7; D unresolved. Trimming stripped 3 bases from V and 2 bases from J, with 9 bases between. The CDR3 has 13 residues. CDR1 is SGHDT and CDR2 is YYEEEE in the germline V gene.

The rearrangement links TRBV10-3 to TRBJ2-5, with 8 nucleotides matching TRBD1. The CDR3 has 14 residues. V was pared by 5 bases and J by 5 bases, with 7 bases of the junction left unmatched. Germline CDR1 and CDR2: ENHRY and SYGVKD. CDR3 in amino acids: CAISQAGGRETQYF. DNA for the CDR3: TGTGCCATCAGTCAAGCAGGGGGCAGGGAGACCCAGTACTTC.

This sequence joins TRBV30 and TRBJ2-3; 8 nucleotides line up with TRBD1. V lost 3 bases, J lost 4 bases, and 6 bases stayed unmatched. The V gene's germline CDR1 is GTSNPN and CDR2 SVGIG (reference sequence). This CDR3 has 14 residues. Here the CDR3 DNA reads TGTGCCTGGAGGAGGCCAGGGGGCGCAGATACGCAGTATTTT. The encoded protein is CAWRRPGGADTQYF.

This clonotype was recorded a few times. The genes are TRBV7-9 and TRBJ2-3; D is uncertain. The germline V and J ends were trimmed by 3 bases and 0 bases, with 4 bases remaining between them. This CDR3 comprises 13 residues. Germline values: CDR1 SEHNR, CDR2 FQNEAQ (reference sequence). CDR3 DNA: TGTGCCAGCAGCTTGGGCAGCACAGATACGCAGTATTTT. Its protein product is CASSLGSTDTQYF.

This clonotype was seen at least ten times. CDR3 sequence: CASSLRTLSSGNTIYF. In DNA, the CDR3 is TGTGCCAGCAGCTTAAGGACACTGAGCTCTGGAAACACCATATATTTT. J is TRBJ1-3 and V is TRBV7-8, with D perhaps TRBD1 (5 bases). Between the trimmed V and J ends, which lost 2 bases and 0 bases, there was a span of 11 bases. The CDR3 covers 16 residues. Germline CDR1 is SGHVS and CDR2 is FQNEAQ.

This clonotype was detected ten times or more. This chain links TRBV20-1 with TRBJ2-3; 13 bases are shared with TRBD2. Looked up from germline, CDR1 is DFQATT and CDR2 is SNEGSKA (reference sequence). The V segment lost 6 bases and the J segment 4 bases; nucleotides outside the gene matches: 7. The CDR3 is 15 residues long. This chain's CDR3 is CSAPELAGGPDTQYF. CDR3 DNA sequence: TGCAGTGCCCCCGAACTAGCGGGGGGGCCAGATACGCAGTATTTT.

This clonotype was counted at least ten times. The V call is TRBV14, the J call TRBJ2-7; D gene uncertain. The CDR3 has 14 amino acids. Germline CDR1 is SGHDN and CDR2 is FVKESK. Trimming stripped 4 bases from V and 3 bases from J, with 13 bases between. In nucleotides, the CDR3 is TGTGCCAGCAGCCGGGAAATCAAGCGCTACGAGCAGTACTTC. Translating gives CASSREIKRYEQYF.

J is TRBJ2-3 and V is TRBV20-1, with TRBD2 matching over 11 bases. This CDR3 region has 15 residues. Germline V gene sequence: CDR1 DFQATT, CDR2 SNEGSKA (reference sequence). The ends lost 0 bases at V and 1 base at J; junction bases unmatched: 0. The CDR3 bases are TGCAGTGCTAGAGAGACTAGCGGGGGCACAGATACGCAGTATTTT. Translated, it gives CSARETSGGTDTQYF.

J is TRBJ1-5 and V is TRBV28, with D hard to call. This CDR3 has 17 residues. The V end was cut by 1 base, the J end by 2 bases, with 15 bases between. Germline CDR1 is MDHEN and CDR2 is SYDVKM. CDR3 sequence (DNA): TGTGCCAGCAGTTTATCGCTCATACACGTAGGCAATCAGCCCCAGCATTTT. Translated: CASSLSLIHVGNQPQHF.

This clonotype has ten or more counts. The rearrangement links TRBV2 to TRBJ1-2; D is unresolved. This CDR3 contains 14 residues. Trimming took 1 base from V and 4 from J, leaving 10 bases between them. CDR1 and CDR2 from the germline V gene are SNHLY and FYNNEI. CDR3 DNA sequence: TGTGCCAGCAGTGAAGTTTTCGACGGCTATGGCTACACCTTC. Translation: CASSEVFDGYGYTF.